The present T cell receptor beta chain was sequenced within a study of CD4 T cells in relation to SARS-CoV-2 and coronaviruses. TCRdb keeps only in-frame clones here, not all; method: immunoSEQ multiplex PCR. The sample comprises tens of thousands of clones, around 93% of which are singletons, and around 0.13% rests with the top ten. Trimming took off 6 bases at V and 9 bases at J, with 12 bases between the two ends. The CDR3 extends over 12 amino acids. In germline, CDR1 is WNHNN, CDR2 SYGVQD (reference sequence). The unexposed donors gave CD4+ T cells in about 2010-2019, prior to COVID-19. Sequencing used naive CD4+ T cells from PBMCs. As for subset: naive CD4+ T cells isolated by negative enrichment. The source is a human donor in good health. The chain recombines TRBV10-1 with TRBJ2-1; D assignment may be TRBD1 or TRBD2 (6 bases each). The CDR3: CASRARGGEQFF. CDR3 bases: TGCGCCAGCAGAGCCAGGGGAGGTGAGCAGTTCTTC.